This T cell receptor beta chain was observed in a study of blood T cell repertoires in COVID-19. The overall study: PBMCs, B-cell-depleted T cells, or T cells were the source of the cDNA or gDNA that made up the material.

This clone was recorded only once. CDR1 SNHLY and CDR2 FYNNEI come from the germline V gene. The length of the CDR3 is 14 residues. V lost 8 bases and J 1 base, leaving 12 bases between the germline ends. This table comes from immunoSEQ multiplex PCR, and its TCRdb copy is limited to in-frame clones, with some not included. The table includes some 120,000 clones, 88% detected once. The sequence derives from a human donor in a cohort sampled during active COVID-19. The sample taken for sequencing was peripheral blood. V and J are TRBV2 and TRBJ2-1, with a tentative D call TRBD1 (6 bases). The CDR3 region has the DNA TGTGCCAGCGTCCACAGGGATTCCTACAATGAGCAGTTCTTC. This gives the protein CASVHRDSYNEQFF.